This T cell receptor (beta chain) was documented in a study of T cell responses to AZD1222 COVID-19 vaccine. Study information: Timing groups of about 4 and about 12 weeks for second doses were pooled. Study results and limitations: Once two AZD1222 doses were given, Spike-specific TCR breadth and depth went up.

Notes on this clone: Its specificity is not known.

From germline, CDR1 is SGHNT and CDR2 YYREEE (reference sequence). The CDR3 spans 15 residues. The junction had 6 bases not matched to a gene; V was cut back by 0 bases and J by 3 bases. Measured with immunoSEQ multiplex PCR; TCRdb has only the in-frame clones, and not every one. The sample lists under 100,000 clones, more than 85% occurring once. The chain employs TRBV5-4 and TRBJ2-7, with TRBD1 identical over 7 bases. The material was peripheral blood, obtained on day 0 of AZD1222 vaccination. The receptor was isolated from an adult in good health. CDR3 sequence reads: CASSLGGQTFYEQYF. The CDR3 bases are TGTGCCAGCAGCTTGGGGGGACAGACATTCTACGAGCAGTACTTC.